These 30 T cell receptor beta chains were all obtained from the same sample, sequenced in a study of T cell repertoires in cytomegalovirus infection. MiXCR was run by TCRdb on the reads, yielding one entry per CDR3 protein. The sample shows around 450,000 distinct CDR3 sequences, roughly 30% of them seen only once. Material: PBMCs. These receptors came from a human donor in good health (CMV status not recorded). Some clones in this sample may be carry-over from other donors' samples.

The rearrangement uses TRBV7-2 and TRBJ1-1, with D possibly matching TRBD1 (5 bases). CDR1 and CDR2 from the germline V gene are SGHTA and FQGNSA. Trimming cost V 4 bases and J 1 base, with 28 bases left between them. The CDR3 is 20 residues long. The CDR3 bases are TGTGCCAGCAGCTCCAGAATCGTTCGACGGAGGGGAAAGTGGAACACTGAAGCTTTCTTT. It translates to CASSSRIVRRRGKWNTEAFF.

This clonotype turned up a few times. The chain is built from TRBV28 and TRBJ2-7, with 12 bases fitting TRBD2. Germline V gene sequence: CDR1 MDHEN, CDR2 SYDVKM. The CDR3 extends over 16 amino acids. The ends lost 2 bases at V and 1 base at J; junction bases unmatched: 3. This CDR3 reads CASSLGTSGWSYEQYF. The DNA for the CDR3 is TGTGCCAGCAGTTTAGGGACTAGCGGGTGGTCCTACGAGCAGTACTTC.

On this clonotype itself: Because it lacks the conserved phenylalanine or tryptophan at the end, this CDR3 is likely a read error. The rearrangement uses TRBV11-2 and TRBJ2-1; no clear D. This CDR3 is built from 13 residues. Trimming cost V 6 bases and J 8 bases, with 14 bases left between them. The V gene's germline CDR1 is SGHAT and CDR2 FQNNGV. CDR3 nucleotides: TGTGCCAGCAGACTTCGGCCGGGTTATGAGCAGTTCTTA. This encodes CASRLRPGYEQFL.

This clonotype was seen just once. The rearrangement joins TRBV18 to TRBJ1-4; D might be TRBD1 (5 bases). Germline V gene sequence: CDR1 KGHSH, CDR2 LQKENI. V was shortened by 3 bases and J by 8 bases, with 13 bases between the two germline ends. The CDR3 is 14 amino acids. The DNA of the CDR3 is TGTGCCAGCTCACCTCAAGGGGCTGGGGAAAAACTGTTTTTT. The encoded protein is CASSPQGAGEKLFF. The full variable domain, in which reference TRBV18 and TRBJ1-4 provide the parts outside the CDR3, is NAGVMQNPRHLVRRRGQEARLRCSPMKGHSHVYWYRQLPEEGLKFMVYLQKENIIDESGMPKERFSAEFPKEGPSILRIQQVVRGDSAAYFCASSPQGAGEKLFFGSGTQLSVL.

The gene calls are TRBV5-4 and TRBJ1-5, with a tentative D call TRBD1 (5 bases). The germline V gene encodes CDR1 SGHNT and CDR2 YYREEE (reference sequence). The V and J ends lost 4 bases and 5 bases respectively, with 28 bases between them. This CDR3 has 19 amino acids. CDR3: CASSPKRPADRVFDQPQHF. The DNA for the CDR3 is TGTGCCAGCAGCCCTAAGCGACCTGCAGACAGAGTTTTTGATCAGCCCCAGCATTTT.

DNA of the CDR3: TGTGCCAGCAGCCCGCAACGGGTCTCAGATACGCAGTATTTT. Protein product: CASSPQRVSDTQYF. V and J are TRBV7-9 and TRBJ2-3, with no clear D. Germline loops: CDR1 SEHNR, CDR2 FQNEAQ (reference sequence). The CDR3 is 14 amino acids. The V end lost 5 bases, the J end lost 4 bases, and 13 bases lay between the germline ends.

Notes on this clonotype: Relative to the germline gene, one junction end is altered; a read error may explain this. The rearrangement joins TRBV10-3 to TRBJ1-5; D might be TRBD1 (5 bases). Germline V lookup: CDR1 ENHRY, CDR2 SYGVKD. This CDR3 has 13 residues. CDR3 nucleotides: TGTGCCATCAGTGGTCCAGGGAATCATCCCCAGCATTTT. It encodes CAISGPGNHPQHF.

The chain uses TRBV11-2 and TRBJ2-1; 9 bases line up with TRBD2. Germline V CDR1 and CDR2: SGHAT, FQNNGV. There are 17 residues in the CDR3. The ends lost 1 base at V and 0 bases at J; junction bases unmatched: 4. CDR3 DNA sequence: TGTGCCAGCAGCTTAGGACTAGCGGACAGCTCCTACAATGAGCAGTTCTTC. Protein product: CASSLGLADSSYNEQFF.

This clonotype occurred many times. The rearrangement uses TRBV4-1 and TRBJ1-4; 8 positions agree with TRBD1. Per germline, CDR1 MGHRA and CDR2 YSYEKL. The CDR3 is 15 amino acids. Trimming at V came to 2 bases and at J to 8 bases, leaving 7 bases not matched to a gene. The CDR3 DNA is TGCGCCAGCAGCCAAAACCAGGGGGCAGGGGAAAAACTGTTTTTT. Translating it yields CASSQNQGAGEKLFF.

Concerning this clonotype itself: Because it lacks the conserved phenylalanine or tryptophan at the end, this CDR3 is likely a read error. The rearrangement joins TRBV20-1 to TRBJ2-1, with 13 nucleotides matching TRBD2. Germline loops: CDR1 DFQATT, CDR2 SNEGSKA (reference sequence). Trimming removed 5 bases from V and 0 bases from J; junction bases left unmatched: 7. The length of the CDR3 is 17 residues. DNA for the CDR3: TGCAGTGCTCGGACTAGCGGGGGCCTGAGCTCCTACAATGAGCAGTTCTTA. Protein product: CSARTSGGLSSYNEQFL.

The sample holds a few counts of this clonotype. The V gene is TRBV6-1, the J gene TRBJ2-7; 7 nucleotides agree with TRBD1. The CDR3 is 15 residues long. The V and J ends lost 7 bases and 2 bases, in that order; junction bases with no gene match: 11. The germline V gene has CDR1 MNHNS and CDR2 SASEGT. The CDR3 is CASKGGRTGAYEQYF. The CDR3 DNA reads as TGTGCCAGCAAAGGGGGCCGGACAGGAGCCTACGAGCAGTACTTC.

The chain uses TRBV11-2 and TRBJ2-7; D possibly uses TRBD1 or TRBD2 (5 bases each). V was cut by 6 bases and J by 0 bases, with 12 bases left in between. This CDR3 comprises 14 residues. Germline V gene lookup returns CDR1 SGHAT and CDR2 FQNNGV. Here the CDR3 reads CASRFGTASYEQYF. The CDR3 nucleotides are TGTGCCAGCAGATTCGGGACGGCCTCCTACGAGCAGTACTTC.

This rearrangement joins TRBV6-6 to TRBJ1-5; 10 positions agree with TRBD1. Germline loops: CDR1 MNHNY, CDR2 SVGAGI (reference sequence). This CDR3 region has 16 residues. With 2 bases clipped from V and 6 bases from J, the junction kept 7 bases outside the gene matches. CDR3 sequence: CASSYDGQGGGQPQHF. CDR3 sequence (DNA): TGTGCCAGCAGTTACGATGGACAGGGGGGAGGTCAGCCCCAGCATTTT.

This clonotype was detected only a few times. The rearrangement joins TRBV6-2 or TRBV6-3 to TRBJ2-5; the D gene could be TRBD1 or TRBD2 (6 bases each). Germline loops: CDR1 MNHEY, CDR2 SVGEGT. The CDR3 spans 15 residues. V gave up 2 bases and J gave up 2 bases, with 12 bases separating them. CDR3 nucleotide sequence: TGTGCCAGCAGTTACCAGAAAGGGGGGCAAGAGACCCAGTACTTC. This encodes CASSYQKGGQETQYF.

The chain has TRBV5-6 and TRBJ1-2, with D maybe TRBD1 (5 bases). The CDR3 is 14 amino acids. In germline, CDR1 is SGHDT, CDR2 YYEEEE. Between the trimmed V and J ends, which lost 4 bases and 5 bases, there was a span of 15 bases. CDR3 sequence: CASSGWDGLYGYTF. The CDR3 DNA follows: TGTGCCAGCAGCGGCTGGGACGGTTTGTATGGCTACACCTTC.

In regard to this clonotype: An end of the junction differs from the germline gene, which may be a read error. CDR3 coding DNA: TGCGCCACCAGCCCGAGGGGGGAAGGGGATACGCAGTATTTT. It translates to CATSPRGEGDTQYF. The chain joins TRBV5-1 to TRBJ2-3; perhaps D is TRBD1 or TRBD2 (6 bases each). The V gene's germline CDR1 is SGHRS and CDR2 YFSETQ. The CDR3 length is 14 residues.

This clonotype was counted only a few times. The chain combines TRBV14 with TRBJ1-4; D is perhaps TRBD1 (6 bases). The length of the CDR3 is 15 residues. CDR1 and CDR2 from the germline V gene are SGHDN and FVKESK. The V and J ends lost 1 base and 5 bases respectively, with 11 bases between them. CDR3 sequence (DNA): TGTGCCAGCAGCCAAGCCCTGGACAGAAATGAAAAACTGTTTTTT. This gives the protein CASSQALDRNEKLFF. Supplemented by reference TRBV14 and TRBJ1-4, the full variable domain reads EAGVTQFPSHSVIEKGQTVTLRCDPISGHDNLYWYRRVMGKEIKFLLHFVKESKQDESGMPNNRFLAERTGGTYSTLKVQPAELEDSGVYFCASSQALDRNEKLFFGSGTQLSVL.

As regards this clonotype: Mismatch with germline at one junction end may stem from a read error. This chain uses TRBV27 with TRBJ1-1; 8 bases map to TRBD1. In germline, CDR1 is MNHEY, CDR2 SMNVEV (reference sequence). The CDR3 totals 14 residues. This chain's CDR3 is CARRPSGTGPEAFF. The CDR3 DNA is TGTGCCCGCAGACCGTCTGGGACAGGCCCTGAAGCTTTCTTT.

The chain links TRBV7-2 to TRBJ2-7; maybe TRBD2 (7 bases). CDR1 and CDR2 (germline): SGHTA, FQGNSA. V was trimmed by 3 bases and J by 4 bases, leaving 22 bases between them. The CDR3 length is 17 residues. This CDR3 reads CASSLGWGGGASYEQYF. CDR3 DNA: TGTGCCAGCAGCTTGGGGTGGGGGGGGGGGGCCTCGTACGAGCAGTACTTC. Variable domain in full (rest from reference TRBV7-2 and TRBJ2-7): GAGVSQSPSNKVTEKGKDVELRCDPISGHTALYWYRQSLGQGLEFLIYFQGNSAPDKSGLPSDRFSAERTGGSVSTLTIQRTQQEDSAVYLCASSLGWGGGASYEQYFGPGTRLTVT.

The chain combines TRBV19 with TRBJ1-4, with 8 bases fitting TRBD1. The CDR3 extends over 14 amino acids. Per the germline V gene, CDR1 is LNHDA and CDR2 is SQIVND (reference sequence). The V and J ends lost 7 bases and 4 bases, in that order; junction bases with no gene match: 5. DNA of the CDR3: TGTGCCAGTAATGGACAGGGTCTTAATGAAAAACTGTTTTTT. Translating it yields CASNGQGLNEKLFF.

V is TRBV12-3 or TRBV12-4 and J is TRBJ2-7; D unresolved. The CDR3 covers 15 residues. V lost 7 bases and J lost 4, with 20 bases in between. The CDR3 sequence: CASTKSTGTYYEQYF. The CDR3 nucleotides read TGTGCCAGCACCAAATCCACGGGCACCTATTACGAGCAGTACTTC.

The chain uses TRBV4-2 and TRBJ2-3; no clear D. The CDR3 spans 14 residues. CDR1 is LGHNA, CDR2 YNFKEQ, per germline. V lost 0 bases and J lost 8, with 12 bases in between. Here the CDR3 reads CASSQDRTPGTQYF. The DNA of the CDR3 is TGTGCCAGCAGCCAAGATCGTACCCCTGGTACGCAGTATTTT.

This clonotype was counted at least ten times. CDR3 nucleotides: TGTGCCAGCAGCTTAGAGAACAGCAAGCACAATGAGCAGTTCTTC. The encoded protein is CASSLENSKHNEQFF. The J gene is TRBJ2-1, the V gene TRBV7-8; D ambiguous. The CDR3 extends over 15 amino acids. The germline V and J ends were trimmed by 1 base and 5 bases, with 12 bases remaining between them. The germline V gene encodes CDR1 SGHVS and CDR2 FQNEAQ.

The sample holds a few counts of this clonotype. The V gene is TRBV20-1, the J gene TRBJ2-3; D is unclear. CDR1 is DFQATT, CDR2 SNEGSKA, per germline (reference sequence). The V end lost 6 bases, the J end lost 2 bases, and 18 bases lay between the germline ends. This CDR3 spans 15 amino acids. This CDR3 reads CSAKLTSPITDTQYF. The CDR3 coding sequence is TGCAGTGCCAAACTTACCTCTCCTATCACAGATACGCAGTATTTT.

The CDR3 sequence: CASSQDHNRGNEQFF. DNA of the CDR3: TGTGCCAGCAGCCAGGACCACAACCGGGGCAATGAGCAGTTCTTC. The gene calls are TRBV14 and TRBJ2-1; possibly TRBD2 for D (5 bases). CDR3 length equals 15 residues. Germline-derived CDR1 and CDR2 are SGHDN and FVKESK. With 3 bases removed from V and 6 bases from J, the gap between germline ends came to 15 bases.

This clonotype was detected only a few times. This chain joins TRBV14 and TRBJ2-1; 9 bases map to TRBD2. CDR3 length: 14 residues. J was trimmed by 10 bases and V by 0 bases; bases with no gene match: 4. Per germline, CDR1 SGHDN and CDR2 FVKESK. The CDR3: CASSQDHGLAEQFF. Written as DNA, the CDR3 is TGTGCCAGCAGCCAAGATCATGGACTAGCGGAGCAGTTCTTC.

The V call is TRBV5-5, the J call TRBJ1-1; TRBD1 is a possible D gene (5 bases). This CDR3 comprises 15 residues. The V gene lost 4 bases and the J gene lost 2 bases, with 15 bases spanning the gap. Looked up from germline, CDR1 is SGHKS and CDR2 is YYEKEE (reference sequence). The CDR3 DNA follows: TGTGCCAGCAGCCCTTCTTGGGGGTTCAACACTGAAGCTTTCTTT. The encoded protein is CASSPSWGFNTEAFF.

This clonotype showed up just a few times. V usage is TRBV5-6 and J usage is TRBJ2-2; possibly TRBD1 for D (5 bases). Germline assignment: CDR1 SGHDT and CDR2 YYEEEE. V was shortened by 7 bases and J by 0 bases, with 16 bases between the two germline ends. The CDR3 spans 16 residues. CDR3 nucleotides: TGTGCCAGCGGGGCGGTAGGATTCTCGAACACCGGGGAGCTGTTTTTT. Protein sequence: CASGAVGFSNTGELFF.

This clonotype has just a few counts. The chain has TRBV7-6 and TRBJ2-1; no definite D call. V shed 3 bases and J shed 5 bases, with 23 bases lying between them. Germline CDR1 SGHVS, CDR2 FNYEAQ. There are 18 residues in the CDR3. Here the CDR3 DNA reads TGTGCCAGCAGCTTGATTGGTAAAGCAGGCCTTTCCAACAATGAGCAGTTCTTC. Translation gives CASSLIGKAGLSNNEQFF.

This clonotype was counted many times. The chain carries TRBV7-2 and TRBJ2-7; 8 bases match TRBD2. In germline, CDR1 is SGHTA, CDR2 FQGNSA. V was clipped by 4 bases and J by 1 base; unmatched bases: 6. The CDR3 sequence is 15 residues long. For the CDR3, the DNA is TGTGCCAGCAGCTCGAGGACTAGCCAATCCTACGAGCAGTACTTC. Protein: CASSSRTSQSYEQYF.